This TCR beta chain was found in a study of blood T cell repertoires in COVID-19. The wider study: Acute and convalescent COVID-19 specimens originated in the United States, Italy and Spain. PBMCs, B-cell-depleted T cells, or T cells were the source of the cDNA or gDNA that made up the material.

Per the original data handling: Researchers report that nucleated cell counts were estimated from reference gene primer amplification. Assay: immunoSEQ multiplex PCR; the TCRdb copy retains only in-frame clones and omits some. The D gene and trimming were derived from the DNA, and the V and J assignments and clone size from that table. Of under 95,000 clones detected, approximately 88% appear once; the ten largest clones hold roughly a third. From germline, CDR1 is DFQATT and CDR2 SNEGSKA (reference sequence). With 4 bases clipped from V and 1 base from J, the junction kept 6 bases outside the gene matches. The CDR3 sequence is 14 residues long.

The TCR originated in a woman aged 80 or older with active or convalescent COVID-19. The sample taken for sequencing was peripheral blood. This chain connects TRBV20-1 to TRBJ1-1; 7 bases are a match to TRBD1. As DNA, the CDR3 is TGCAGTGCTAATGAGGGGACAGCGAACACTGAAGCTTTCTTT. Encoded protein: CSANEGTANTEAFF.